This TCR beta chain derives from a study of OX40 agonist ivuxolimab in advanced cancers. Study-wide context: Those treated in dose escalation had hepatocellular carcinoma, melanoma, renal cell cancer or head and neck cancer. Having had anti-PD-1, anti-PD-L1 or anti-CTLA-4 therapy before was allowed, and roughly 40% had some. General study findings and limits: The study found among the lowest clonal expansion in partial responders at 0.1-3.0 mg/kg.

Here immunoSEQ multiplex PCR was the method, and the copy in TCRdb shows in-frame clones only, minus some. The sample yields 65,000 to 80,000 clones, 65% to 90% seen once. Germline lookup yields CDR1 SGHRS and CDR2 YFSETQ. The ends lost 4 bases at V and 5 bases at J; junction bases unmatched: 5. This CDR3 comprises 14 residues. This clone was picked up one time. Antigen: not known. This clonotype originated in an adult with an advanced solid tumor such as melanoma, head and neck, liver or kidney cancer. The chain has TRBV5-1 and TRBJ1-2; 10 nucleotides line up with TRBD1. The specimen was CD4+ or CD8+ T cells sorted from blood, collected in a trial of the OX40 agonist ivuxolimab. The DNA for the CDR3 is TGCGCCAGCAGCACGGGACAGGGGTGGTATGGCTACACCTTC. Encoded protein: CASSTGQGWYGYTF.